The 4 T cell receptor beta chains below were found in one sample sequenced in a study of PD-1 blockade in classical Hodgkin lymphoma. All trial patients relapsed after autologous stem cell transplantation. This table comes from immunoSEQ multiplex PCR, and its TCRdb copy is limited to in-frame clones, with some not included. The sample has roughly 70,000 clones; about 64% are singletons. Material: peripheral blood mononuclear cells (PBMCs), obtained before the second cycle of nivolumab. These TCRs come from a human donor with classical Hodgkin lymphoma.

This chain links TRBV29-1 with TRBJ2-7, with D possibly called TRBD1 or TRBD2 (5 bases each). CDR3 length equals 15 residues. Trimming removed 5 bases at V and 0 bases at J, with 17 bases between. The germline gives CDR1 SQVTM, CDR2 ANQGSEA. The CDR3 protein is CSVLKVGAGSYEQYF. DNA of the CDR3: TGCAGCGTTTTAAAAGTAGGGGCGGGCTCCTACGAGCAGTACTTC.

CDR3 DNA: TGTGCCAGCAGCTCATATCTGACTAGCGGGAAGATGGATGAGCAGTTCTTC. It specifies CASSSYLTSGKMDEQFF. This chain uses TRBV7-9 with TRBJ2-1; 11 bases line up with TRBD2. The CDR3 length is 17 residues. After removal of 4 bases from V and 8 bases from J, the junction contained 13 bases not matched to a gene. CDR1 and CDR2 (germline): SEHNR, FQNEAQ (reference sequence).

The genes are TRBV11-3 and TRBJ1-3; TRBD1 might be the D (5 bases). Germline V lookup: CDR1 SGHNT, CDR2 YENEEA. V lost 6 bases and J 7 bases, leaving 22 bases between the germline ends. CDR3 length: 16 amino acids. This CDR3 is CASRTGLGRQRNTIYF. Written as DNA, the CDR3 is TGTGCCAGCAGAACGGGACTCGGGAGGCAAAGGAACACCATATATTTT.

V gene TRBV19 combines with J gene TRBJ2-7, with 7 bases fitting TRBD1. V was clipped by 5 bases and J by 3 bases; unmatched bases: 7. Per the germline V gene, CDR1 is LNHDA and CDR2 is SQIVND (reference sequence). This CDR3 has 14 amino acids. CDR3 in DNA: TGTGCCAGTAGTTACCAGGGGGAATACTACGAGCAGTACTTC. Translating it yields CASSYQGEYYEQYF.